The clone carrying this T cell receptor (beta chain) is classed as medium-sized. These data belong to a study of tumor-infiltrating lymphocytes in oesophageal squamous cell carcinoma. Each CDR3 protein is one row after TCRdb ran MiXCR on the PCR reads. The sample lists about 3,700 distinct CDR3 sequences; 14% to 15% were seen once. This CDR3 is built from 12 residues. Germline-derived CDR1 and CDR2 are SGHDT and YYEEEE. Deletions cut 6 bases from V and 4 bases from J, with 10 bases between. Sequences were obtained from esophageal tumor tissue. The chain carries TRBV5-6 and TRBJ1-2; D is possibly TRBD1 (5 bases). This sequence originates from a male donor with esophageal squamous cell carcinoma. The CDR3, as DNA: TGTGCCAGCAAGGGGCTGTTCTATGGCTACACCTTC. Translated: CASKGLFYGYTF.